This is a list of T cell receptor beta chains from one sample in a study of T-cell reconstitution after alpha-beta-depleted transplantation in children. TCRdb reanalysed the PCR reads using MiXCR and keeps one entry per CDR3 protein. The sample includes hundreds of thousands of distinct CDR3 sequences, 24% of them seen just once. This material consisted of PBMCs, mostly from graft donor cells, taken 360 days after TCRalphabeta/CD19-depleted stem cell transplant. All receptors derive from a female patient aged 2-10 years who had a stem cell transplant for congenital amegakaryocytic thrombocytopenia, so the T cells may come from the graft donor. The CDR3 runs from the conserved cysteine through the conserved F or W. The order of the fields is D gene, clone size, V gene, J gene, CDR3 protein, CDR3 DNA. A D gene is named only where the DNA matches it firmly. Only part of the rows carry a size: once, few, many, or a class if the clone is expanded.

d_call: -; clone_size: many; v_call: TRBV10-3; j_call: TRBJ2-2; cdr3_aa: CAISEEGSNTGELFF; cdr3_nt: TGTGCCATCAGTGAAGAAGGGTCGAACACCGGGGAGCTGTTTTTT
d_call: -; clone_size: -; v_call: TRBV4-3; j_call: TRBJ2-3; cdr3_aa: CASSYTASSSTDTQYF; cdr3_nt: TGCGCCAGCAGCTATACCGCCTCTAGCAGCACAGATACGCAGTATTTT
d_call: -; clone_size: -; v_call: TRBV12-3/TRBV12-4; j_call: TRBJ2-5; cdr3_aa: CASSLVRKETQYF; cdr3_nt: TGTGCCAGCAGTTTAGTCAGAAAAGAGACCCAGTACTTC
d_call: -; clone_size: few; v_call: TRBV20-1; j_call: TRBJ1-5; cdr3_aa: CSARGEGNQPQHF; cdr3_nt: TGCAGTGCTAGGGGCGAGGGCAATCAGCCCCAGCATTTT
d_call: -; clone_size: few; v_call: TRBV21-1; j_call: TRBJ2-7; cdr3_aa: CASSKKGDRVDF; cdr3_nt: TGTGCCAGCAGCAAGAAGGGGGACAGGGTTGACTTC
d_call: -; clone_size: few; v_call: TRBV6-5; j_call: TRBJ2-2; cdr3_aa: CASRSAERKLFF; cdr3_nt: TGTGCCAGCAGGTCCGCCGAGCGCAAGCTGTTTTTT
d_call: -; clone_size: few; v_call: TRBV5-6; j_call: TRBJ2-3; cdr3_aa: CASSLEVSRGIQIKQYF; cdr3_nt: TGTGCCAGCAGCTTGGAGGTTTCTAGGGGAATACAGATAAAACAGTATTTT
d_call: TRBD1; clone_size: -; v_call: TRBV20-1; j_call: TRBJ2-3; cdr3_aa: CSARDRGNTDTQYF; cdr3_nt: TGCAGTGCACGGGACAGGGGAAACACAGATACGCAGTATTTT
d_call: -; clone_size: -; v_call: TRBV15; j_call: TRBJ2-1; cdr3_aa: CATSRGGGRANEQFF; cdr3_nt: TGTGCCACCAGCAGAGGGGGGGGCCGCGCAAATGAGCAGTTCTTC
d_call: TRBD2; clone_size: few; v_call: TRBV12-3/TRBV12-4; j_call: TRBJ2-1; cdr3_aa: CASSLELAVEQFF; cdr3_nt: TGTGCCAGCAGTTTGGAACTAGCGGTTGAGCAGTTCTTC
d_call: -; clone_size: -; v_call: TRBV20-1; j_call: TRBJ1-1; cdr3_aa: CSARDEFREAPEAFF; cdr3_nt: TGCAGTGCTAGAGATGAGTTCAGGGAGGCGCCTGAAGCTTTCTTT
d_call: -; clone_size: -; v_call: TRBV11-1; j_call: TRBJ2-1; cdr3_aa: CASSPRLVKTNSYNEQFF; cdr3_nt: TGTGCCAGCAGCCCAAGACTGGTTAAAACGAACTCCTACAATGAGCAGTTCTTC
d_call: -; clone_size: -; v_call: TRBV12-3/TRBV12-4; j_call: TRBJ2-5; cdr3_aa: CASSSSVVQETQYF; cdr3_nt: TGTGCCAGCAGCTCGTCGGTAGTCCAAGAGACCCAGTACTTC
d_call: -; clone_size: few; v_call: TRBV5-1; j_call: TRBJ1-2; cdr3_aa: CASSLVARQDYGYTF; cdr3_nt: TGCGCCAGCAGCTTGGTTGCCCGTCAGGACTATGGCTACACCTTC
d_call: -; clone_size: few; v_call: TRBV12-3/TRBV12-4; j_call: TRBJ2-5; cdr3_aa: CASSWLYGETQYF; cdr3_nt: TGTGCCAGCAGTTGGTTATACGGGGAGACCCAGTACTTC
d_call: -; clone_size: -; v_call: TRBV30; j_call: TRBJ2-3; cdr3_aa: CAWSVARTQFTDTQYF; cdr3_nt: TGTGCCTGGAGTGTAGCGAGGACGCAATTCACAGATACGCAGTATTTT
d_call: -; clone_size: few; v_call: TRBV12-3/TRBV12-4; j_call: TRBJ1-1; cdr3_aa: CASTLGAATEAFF; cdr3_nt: TGTGCCAGCACCTTAGGGGCAGCCACTGAAGCTTTCTTT
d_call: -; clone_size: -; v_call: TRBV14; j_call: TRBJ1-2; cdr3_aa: CASSQGGTVGF; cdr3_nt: TGTGCCAGCAGCCAAGGAGGGACGGTTGGCTTC
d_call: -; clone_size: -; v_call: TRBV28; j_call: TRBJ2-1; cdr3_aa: CASSLPGDGEQFF; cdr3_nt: TGTGCCAGCAGTTTACCAGGGGACGGTGAGCAGTTCTTC
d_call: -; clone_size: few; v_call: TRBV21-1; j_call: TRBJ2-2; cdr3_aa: CASSNGLAGDEVGELFF; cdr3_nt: TGTGCCAGCAGCAATGGACTAGCGGGAGATGAGGTCGGGGAGCTGTTTTTT
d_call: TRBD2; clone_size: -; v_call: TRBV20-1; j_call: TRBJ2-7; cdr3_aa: CSARDFGGKYF; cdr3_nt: TGCAGTGCTAGAGATTTCGGGGGGAAGTACTTC
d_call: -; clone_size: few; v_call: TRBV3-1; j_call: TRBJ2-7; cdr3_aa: CASSQAGGGEQYF; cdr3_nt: TGTGCCAGCAGCCAAGCTGGGGGCGGCGAGCAGTACTTC
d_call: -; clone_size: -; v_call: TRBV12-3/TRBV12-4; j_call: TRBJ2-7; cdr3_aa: CASSGSTGRPYEQYF; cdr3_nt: TGTGCCAGCAGTGGATCGACAGGCCGTCCCTACGAGCAGTACTTC
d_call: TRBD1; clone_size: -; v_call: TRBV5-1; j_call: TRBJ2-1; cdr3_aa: CASSAGQGSYNEQFF; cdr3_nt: TGCGCCAGCAGCGCGGGACAGGGTTCGTACAATGAGCAGTTCTTC
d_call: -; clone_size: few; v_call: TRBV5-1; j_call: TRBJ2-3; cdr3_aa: CASSLSGIDTQYF; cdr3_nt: TGCGCCAGCAGCTTGTCAGGGATAGATACGCAGTATTTT
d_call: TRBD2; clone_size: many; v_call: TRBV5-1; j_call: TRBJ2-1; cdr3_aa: CASSLGPESGKEQFF; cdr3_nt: TGCGCCAGCAGCTTAGGTCCCGAAAGCGGGAAGGAGCAGTTCTTC
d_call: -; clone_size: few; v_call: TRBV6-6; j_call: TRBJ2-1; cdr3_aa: CASSYSASYEQFF; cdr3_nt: TGTGCCAGCAGTTACTCGGCTAGTTATGAGCAGTTCTTC
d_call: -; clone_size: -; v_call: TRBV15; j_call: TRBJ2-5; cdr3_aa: CATSRGGTSKIETQYF; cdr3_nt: TGTGCCACCAGCAGAGGAGGGACCTCCAAAATAGAGACCCAGTACTTC
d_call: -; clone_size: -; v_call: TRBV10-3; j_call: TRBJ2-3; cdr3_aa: CAIGGQSTDTQYF; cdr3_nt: TGTGCCATCGGAGGACAGAGCACAGATACGCAGTATTTT
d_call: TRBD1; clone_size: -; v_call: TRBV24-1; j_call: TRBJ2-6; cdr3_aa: CATSDSDRGVTGANVLTF; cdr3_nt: TGTGCCACCAGTGATTCGGACAGGGGAGTAACTGGGGCCAACGTCCTGACTTTC
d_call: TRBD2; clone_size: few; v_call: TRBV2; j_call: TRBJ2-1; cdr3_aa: CASSDPTLAETYNEQFF; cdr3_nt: TGTGCCAGCAGCGATCCGACCCTAGCGGAGACTTACAATGAGCAGTTCTTC
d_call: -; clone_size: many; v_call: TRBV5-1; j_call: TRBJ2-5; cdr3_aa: CASSLGAGPETQYF; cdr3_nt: TGCGCCAGCAGCTTGGGGGCAGGGCCAGAGACCCAGTACTTC
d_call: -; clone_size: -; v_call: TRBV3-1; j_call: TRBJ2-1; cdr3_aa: CASSHTRGPTYNEQFF; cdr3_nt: TGTGCCAGCAGCCACACACGGGGGCCCACCTACAATGAGCAGTTCTTC
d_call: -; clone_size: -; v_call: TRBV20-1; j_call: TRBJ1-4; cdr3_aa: CSARARGTNEKLFF; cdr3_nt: TGCAGTGCTAGAGCCAGGGGTACTAATGAAAAACTGTTTTTT
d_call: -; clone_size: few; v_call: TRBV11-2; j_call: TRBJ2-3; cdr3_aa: CASSSSWVSTDTQYF; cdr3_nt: TGTGCCAGCAGCTCCTCTTGGGTTAGCACAGATACGCAGTATTTT
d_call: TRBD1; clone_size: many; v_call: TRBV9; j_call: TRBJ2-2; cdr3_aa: CASSLTTGGATGELFF; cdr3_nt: TGTGCCAGCAGCTTAACGACAGGGGGTGCCACCGGGGAGCTGTTTTTT
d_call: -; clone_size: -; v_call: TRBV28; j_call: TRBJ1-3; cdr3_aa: CASRALGSSGNTIYF; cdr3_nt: TGTGCCAGCAGGGCTTTGGGTTCCTCTGGAAACACCATATATTTT
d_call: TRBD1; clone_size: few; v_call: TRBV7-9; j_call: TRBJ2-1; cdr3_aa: CASSGRDRGAEQFF; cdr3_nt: TGTGCCAGCAGCGGCCGGGACAGGGGGGCTGAGCAGTTCTTC
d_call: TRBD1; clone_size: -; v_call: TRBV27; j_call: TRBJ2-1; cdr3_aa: CASSSPGTGNEQFF; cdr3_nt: TGTGCCAGCAGTTCCCCCGGGACAGGGAATGAGCAGTTCTTC
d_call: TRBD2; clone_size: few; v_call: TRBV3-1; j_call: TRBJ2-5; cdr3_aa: CASSLAGREETQYF; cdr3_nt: TGTGCCAGCAGTCTAGCGGGCAGGGAAGAGACCCAGTACTTC
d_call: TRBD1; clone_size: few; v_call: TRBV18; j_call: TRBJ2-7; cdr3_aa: CASSPPGQGIYEQYF; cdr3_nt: TGTGCCAGCTCACCCCCGGGACAGGGGATATACGAGCAGTACTTC
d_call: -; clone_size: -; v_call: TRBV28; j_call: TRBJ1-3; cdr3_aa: CASSWTANSGNTIYF; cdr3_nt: TGTGCCAGCAGTTGGACAGCCAACTCTGGAAACACCATATATTTT
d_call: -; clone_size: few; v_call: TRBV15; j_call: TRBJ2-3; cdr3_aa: CATSAASTDTQYF; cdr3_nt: TGTGCCACCAGCGCGGCGAGCACAGATACGCAGTATTTT
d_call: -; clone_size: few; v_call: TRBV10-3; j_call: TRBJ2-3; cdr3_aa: CAISGMGGPDTQYF; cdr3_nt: TGTGCCATCAGTGGAATGGGGGGCCCAGATACGCAGTATTTT
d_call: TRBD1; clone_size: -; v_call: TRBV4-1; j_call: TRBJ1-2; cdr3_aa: CASSRKQGVNYGYTF; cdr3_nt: TGCGCCAGCAGCCGGAAACAGGGGGTTAACTATGGCTACACCTTC
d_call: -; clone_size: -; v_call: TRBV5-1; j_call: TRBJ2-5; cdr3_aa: CASSGPGQETQYF; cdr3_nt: TGCGCCAGCAGCGGGCCAGGGCAAGAGACCCAGTACTTC
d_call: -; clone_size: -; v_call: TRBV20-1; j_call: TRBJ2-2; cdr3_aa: CSVRSGQETGELFF; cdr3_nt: TGCAGTGTCCGGTCAGGGCAGGAAACCGGGGAGCTGTTTTTT
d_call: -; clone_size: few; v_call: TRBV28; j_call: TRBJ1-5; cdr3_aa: CASSFLGQKNQPQHF; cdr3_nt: TGTGCCAGCAGTTTCCTTGGCCAGAAAAATCAGCCCCAGCATTTT
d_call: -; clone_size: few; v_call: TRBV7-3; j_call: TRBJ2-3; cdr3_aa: CASSLSGIPTDTQYF; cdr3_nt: TGTGCCAGCAGCTTAAGCGGGATACCCACAGATACGCAGTATTTT
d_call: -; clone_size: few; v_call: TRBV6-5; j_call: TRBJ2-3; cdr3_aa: CASSYSGPDGSQYF; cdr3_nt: TGTGCCAGCAGTTACTCGGGCCCTGATGGTTCGCAGTATTTT
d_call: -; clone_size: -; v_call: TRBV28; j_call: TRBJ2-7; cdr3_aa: CASSLRFVDYEQYF; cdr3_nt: TGTGCCAGCAGTTTAAGGTTCGTCGACTACGAGCAGTACTTC
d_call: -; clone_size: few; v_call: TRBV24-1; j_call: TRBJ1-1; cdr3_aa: CATSDPGYTEAFF; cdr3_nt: TGTGCCACCAGTGACCCCGGTTACACTGAAGCTTTCTTT
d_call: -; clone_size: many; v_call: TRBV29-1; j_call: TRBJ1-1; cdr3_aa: CSVRDTEAFF; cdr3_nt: TGCAGCGTAAGGGACACTGAAGCTTTCTTT
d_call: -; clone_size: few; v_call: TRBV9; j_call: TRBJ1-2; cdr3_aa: CASSVGMSEGGYTF; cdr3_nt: TGTGCCAGCAGCGTAGGGATGTCGGAAGGAGGCTACACCTTC
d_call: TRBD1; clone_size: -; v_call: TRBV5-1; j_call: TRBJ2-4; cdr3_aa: CASSSGTGRHIQYF; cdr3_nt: TGCGCCAGCAGCTCGGGGACAGGGAGGCACATTCAGTACTTC